This T cell receptor (beta chain) was identified during a study of beta chain features in type 1 diabetes. General study points: Here, the possible influence of HLA type (on TCRB rearrangement) remained unresolved. Type 1 diabetes patients had TCRB CDR3s that were shorter (moderately but significantly so) in all four CD4+ subsets. Sampled from patients, naive, central memory and Treg TCRB repertoires appeared more similar than those sampled from healthy donors.

This clone was recorded a few times. As yet, its antigen is unknown. The CDR3 spans 13 residues. CDR1 is ENHRY, CDR2 SYGVKD, per germline. J was trimmed by 3 bases and V by 6 bases; bases with no gene match: 4. Central memory, naive, regulatory and stem cell-like memory CD4+ cells were sorted by CD45RO/CCR7/CD25/CD127/CD95/CD27. Expressed TCRB transcripts were sequenced because the entire RNA isolate underwent reverse transcription. Using immunoSEQ multiplex PCR, the repertoire was profiled, and TCRdb retains in-frame clones only, with some absent. The table has nearly 700,000 clones, 10% to 15% seen once.

The receptor was isolated from a man younger than 30 with type 1 diabetes. Sequencing used naive CD4+ T cells from blood. V usage is TRBV10-3 and J usage is TRBJ2-7, with 8 nucleotides matching TRBD1. For the CDR3, the DNA is TGTGCCATCAGCCTCGGGACAGGCTACGAGCAGTACTTC. Protein sequence: CAISLGTGYEQYF.